This TCR beta chain was sequenced during a study of blood T cells in healthy people across ages. Study overall: Capturing about one barcoded beta molecule per two T cells was achieved by template switching.

With a J-beta primer mix and a sample-barcoded 5' primer, a second PCR ran 7 to 11 cycles. The authors tagged each cDNA molecule using a template-switch adaptor with 12 random nucleotides. Each sample yielded at least 2.5 million CDR3-containing paired-end reads. From the 5' RACE reads, TCRdb called clonotypes with MiXCR, one entry per CDR3 protein. Of fewer than 900,000 distinct CDR3 sequences detected, roughly 45% appear once; the ten largest clones hold 20% to 25%. To note about this clonotype: Its antigen is currently unknown.

Broader study findings: Higher diversity, along with more naive CD4+ cells, distinguished long-lived donors from aged donors.

With V trimmed by 3 bases and J by 6 bases, 5 bases remained unmatched. The CDR3 totals 15 residues. In germline, CDR1 is LGHDT, CDR2 YNNKEL (reference sequence). Sequencing used blood. The sequence was obtained from a woman aged 60 to 75 in good health. J is TRBJ2-2 and V is TRBV3-1; the match to TRBD1 covers 9 bases. CDR3 amino acids: CASSQDGDRAGELFF. CDR3 coding DNA: TGTGCCAGCAGCCAGGACGGGGACAGGGCCGGGGAGCTGTTTTTT.